Detailed here is one T cell receptor beta chain. Its antigen is still unknown. The identical CDR3 is also encoded by other nucleotide sequences in the sample. The sample originates from a study of a mutant IDH1 vaccine in newly diagnosed glioma. Study overall: The study gave patients eight vaccinations in weeks 1, 3, 5, 7, 11, 15, 19, 23.

This table comes from immunoSEQ multiplex PCR, and its TCRdb copy is limited to in-frame clones, with some not included. The table shows about 28,000 clones, with about 90% occurring only once. The V end lost 1 base, the J end lost 3 bases, and 8 bases lay between the germline ends. Germline CDR1 reads SGHNT; CDR2 reads YYREEE (reference sequence). The CDR3 runs to 13 residues. Noted time point: week 5, during vaccination. Every vaccination contained 300 ug of the mutant IDH1 20-mer peptide and was paired with topical imiquimod. The clonotype was recovered from a woman between 35 and 50 years old with glioma. Some clones in this sample may be carry-over from other donors' samples. Sequenced here: peripheral blood mononuclear cells (PBMCs), sampled from a glioma patient whose treatment included an IDH1 peptide vaccine. V gene TRBV5-4 combines with J gene TRBJ2-7; TRBD1 might be the D (6 bases). The CDR3 reads CASSLRGGYEQYF. The CDR3 region has the DNA TGTGCCAGCAGCTTGAGAGGGGGCTACGAGCAGTACTTC.